In its sample, the clone carrying this TCR beta chain was seen a few times. Its matching antigen is unknown. The CDR3 length is 15 residues. V was cut by 7 bases and J by 3 bases, with 16 bases left in between. The germline V gene encodes CDR1 MNHEY and CDR2 SVGAGI. Related graft donors supplied nonmyeloablative bone marrow transplants, and mixed chimerism was transient. Unstimulated Tregs (CD4+CD25+CD127-) and CD4+CD25- non-Tregs were sorted from PBMCs. The sample belongs to a study of Tregs in tolerant kidney transplant recipients. Notes on the study in general: Some patients' samples used different primers over time, so nucleotide sequences weren't comparable. Validation in larger populations is needed because few patients were studied.

Data came from immunoSEQ multiplex PCR; TCRdb stores just in-frame clones and leaves some out. The top ten hold 3.8% of the sample, which has 65,000 or so clones, about 89% seen once. The sample in question was CD4+ T cells from blood (PBMCs), obtained 6 months after the transplant. V usage is TRBV6-5 and J usage is TRBJ1-3, with a tentative D call TRBD1 (5 bases). The source is a human patient who received a combined kidney and bone marrow transplant. Some T cells may be graft donor cells. The CDR3 DNA reads TGTGCCAGCATCGGGAGGGGCGTACTTGGAAACACCATATATTTT. Its protein is CASIGRGVLGNTIYF.